Shown below are 21 T cell receptor beta chains from a single sample sequenced in a study of blood T cell repertoires in COVID-19. TCRdb's table, derived via immunoSEQ multiplex PCR, lists solely in-frame clones and lacks some. Of roughly 190,000 clones in the sample, approximately 80% were seen once. Sample: peripheral blood. Receptors were obtained from a man aged 60 to 69 with acute or convalescent COVID-19.

The gene calls are TRBV7-6 and TRBJ1-1; D is possibly TRBD1 (6 bases). CDR1 is SGHVS and CDR2 is FNYEAQ in the germline V gene. V was cut by 6 bases and J by 2 bases, with 10 bases left in between. The CDR3 is 13 amino acids. DNA for the CDR3: TGTGCCAGCAGTAGGGACATTAACACTGAAGCTTTCTTT. It encodes CASSRDINTEAFF. Drawing the rest from reference TRBV7-6 and TRBJ1-1, the complete variable domain is GAGVSQSPRYKVTKRGQDVALRCDPISGHVSLYWYRQALGQGPEFLTYFNYEAQQDKSGLPNDRFSAERPEGSISTLTIQRTEQRDSAMYRCASSRDINTEAFFGQGTRLTVV.

In its sample, this clone was seen once. This chain joins TRBV23-1 and TRBJ1-5; 8 bases are a match to TRBD1. TRBV23-1 is an ORF for which the function is uncertain. CDR3 size: 20 residues. J gave up 1 base and V 4 bases, and 18 bases lay outside the gene matches. The CDR3 DNA follows: TGCGCCAGCAGTCGGAATCATTCGGCAGGGGGCTCTGCGAGCAATCAGCCCCAGCATTTT. It is translated as CASSRNHSAGGSASNQPQHF.

The genes are TRBV6-4 and TRBJ2-1; the match to TRBD2 covers 12 bases. Unmatched junction bases numbered 18, after V lost 2 bases and J lost 10 bases. This CDR3 contains 19 residues. CDR1 and CDR2 from the germline V gene are MRHNA and SNTAGT. The CDR3 DNA is TGTGCCAGCAGTGACCATCACCTAGCGGGAGGGCCCCCCCAAGGAGAGCAGTTCTTC. It encodes CASSDHHLAGGPPQGEQFF.

The rearrangement uses TRBV6-2 or TRBV6-3 and TRBJ1-5, with 9 bases matching TRBD1. Germline-derived CDR1 and CDR2 are MNHEY and SVGEGT. The CDR3 runs to 17 residues. V lost 0 bases and J lost 2; bases outside the gene matches: 5. The CDR3 sequence is CASSYSTGGVGNQPQHF. CDR3 DNA: TGTGCCAGCAGTTACTCCACAGGGGGCGTCGGCAATCAGCCCCAGCATTTT.

The V and J genes are TRBV21-1 and TRBJ1-3; the table's TRBD1 call for D was not verified on the DNA. TRBV21-1 is a listed pseudogene. The CDR3 is 15 residues long. The CDR3 DNA sequence: TGTGCCAGCAGCAAACCGGGACAGGGGAGAAACACCATATATTTT. It is translated as CASSKPGQGRNTIYF.

In its sample, this clone was seen many times. The CDR3 nucleotides are TGCGCCAGCAGCTTGGCGGGGGACGGCTATGACACTGAAGCTTTCTTT. Its translation: CASSLAGDGYDTEAFF. The chain recombines TRBV5-1 with TRBJ1-1; maybe TRBD1 (5 bases). V shed 0 bases and J shed 3 bases, with 15 bases lying between them. Germline CDR1 SGHRS, CDR2 YFSETQ. CDR3 size: 16 residues.

The chain recombines TRBV5-1 with TRBJ1-6; TRBD1 might be the D (5 bases). Germline-derived CDR1 and CDR2 are SGHRS and YFSETQ. There are 15 residues in the CDR3. Trimming shortened V by 3 bases and J by 7 bases, and 14 bases separated the two germline ends. DNA of the CDR3: TGCGCCAGCAGCTCGTCCCCATCAGGGAATTCACCCCTCCACTTT. As protein: CASSSSPSGNSPLHF.

The chain combines TRBV19 with TRBJ1-5; D call uncertain. Germline CDR1 LNHDA, CDR2 SQIVND (reference sequence). The ends were cut back, 6 bases at V and 3 bases at J, with 15 bases in the middle. The CDR3 has 15 residues. The CDR3 DNA sequence: TGTGCCAGTAGGAGCCTTCGTGTCTTCAATCAGCCCCAGCATTTT. Protein sequence: CASRSLRVFNQPQHF.

This clone was detected once. CDR3 residues: CASRTGASGNTIYF. The CDR3 coding sequence is TGTGCCAGCAGAACAGGGGCTTCTGGAAACACCATATATTTT. This chain connects TRBV6-5 to TRBJ1-3; 7 bases map to TRBD1. J was trimmed by 1 base and V by 6 bases; bases with no gene match: 3. The CDR3 totals 14 residues. Germline CDR1 reads MNHEY; CDR2 reads SVGAGI.

The chain joins TRBV27 to TRBJ2-3; 9 nucleotides line up with TRBD1. The CDR3 loop spans 14 amino acids. Losses at the gene ends were 8 bases for V and 0 bases for J; bases not matched to a gene: 3. CDR1 is MNHEY and CDR2 is SMNVEV in the germline V gene (reference sequence). In DNA, the CDR3 is TGTGCCAGCGCAGACAGGGGGAGCACAGATACGCAGTATTTT. This encodes CASADRGSTDTQYF.

The chain employs TRBV6-5 and TRBJ2-4; D gene unclear. The ends were cut back, 5 bases at V and 8 bases at J, with 16 bases in the middle. The CDR3 runs 14 residues. Germline V gene data show CDR1 as MNHEY and CDR2 as SVGAGI. This CDR3 reads CASSNPGPIDIQYF. DNA of the CDR3: TGTGCCAGCAGTAACCCGGGTCCGATTGACATTCAGTACTTC.

V and J are TRBV11-3 and TRBJ2-5; D might be TRBD1 (6 bases). The CDR3 is made up of 14 amino acids. The V and J ends lost 2 bases and 7 bases respectively, with 14 bases between them. The germline gives CDR1 SGHNT, CDR2 YENEEA. DNA for the CDR3: TGTGCCAGCAGCTTAAATAACAGGGCCCCGACCCAGTACTTC. It translates to CASSLNNRAPTQYF.

The V and J genes are TRBV29-1 and TRBJ2-7; 10 bases align to TRBD1. V was pared by 5 bases and J by 6 bases, with 7 bases of the junction left unmatched. The CDR3 is 13 residues long. Looked up from germline, CDR1 is SQVTM and CDR2 is ANQGSEA. DNA of the CDR3: TGCAGCGTTAGGGACAGGGGAAGGAGCGAGCAGTACTTC. This codes for CSVRDRGRSEQYF.

The V gene is TRBV20-1, the J gene TRBJ2-7; the D is unclear. The CDR3 totals 11 residues. Trimming pared 7 bases from V and 1 base from J, leaving 8 bases between. Germline lookup yields CDR1 DFQATT and CDR2 SNEGSKA (reference sequence). CDR3 protein: CSVPSSYEQYF. For the CDR3, the DNA is TGCAGTGTCCCCAGTTCCTACGAGCAGTACTTC.

The V and J genes are TRBV7-9 and TRBJ1-5, with D possibly being TRBD1 (5 bases). V was pared by 0 bases and J by 5 bases, with 5 bases between. The CDR3 runs 13 residues. Per the germline V gene, CDR1 is SEHNR and CDR2 is FQNEAQ (reference sequence). The CDR3: CASSLAGDQPQHF. CDR3 DNA: TGTGCCAGCAGCTTAGCAGGGGATCAGCCCCAGCATTTT.

The chain carries TRBV19 and TRBJ1-1; 8 nucleotides match TRBD1. Germline lookup yields CDR1 LNHDA and CDR2 SQIVND (reference sequence). This CDR3 region has 16 residues. V dropped 8 bases and J dropped 1; count of bases not matched to a gene: 12. CDR3 sequence reads: CASGIRQGIPNTEAFF. In DNA form, the CDR3 reads TGTGCCAGTGGAATAAGACAGGGGATCCCGAACACTGAAGCTTTCTTT.

This clone was counted a few times. The chain couples TRBV11-2 to TRBJ1-5; D is unclear. Per germline, CDR1 SGHAT and CDR2 FQNNGV. CDR3 size: 13 residues. V lost 0 bases and J 7 bases, leaving 7 bases between the germline ends. As DNA, the CDR3 is TGTGCCAGCAGCTTAGATCAGGCCCAGCCCCAGCATTTT. Protein: CASSLDQAQPQHF. The full variable domain, rest sourced from reference TRBV11-2 and TRBJ1-5, is EAGVAQSPRYKIIEKRQSVAFWCNPISGHATLYWYQQILGQGPKLLIQFQNNGVVDDSQLPKDRFSAERLKGVDSTLKIQPAKLEDSAVYLCASSLDQAQPQHFGDGTRLSIL.

J is TRBJ1-1 and V is TRBV19; D remains ambiguous. CDR1 is LNHDA and CDR2 is SQIVND in the germline V gene (reference sequence). CDR3 length equals 14 residues. Trimming cost V 5 bases and J 0 bases, with 10 bases left between them. The CDR3 DNA follows: TGTGCCAGTAGTGCGGCAAGCTTGAACACTGAAGCTTTCTTT. This gives the protein CASSAASLNTEAFF. Combining the CDR3 with reference TRBV19 and TRBJ1-1 gives the whole variable domain DGGITQSPKYLFRKEGQNVTLSCEQNLNHDAMYWYRQDPGQGLRLIYYSQIVNDFQKGDIAEGYSVSREKKESFPLTVTSAQKNPTAFYLCASSAASLNTEAFFGQGTRLTVV.

V and J are TRBV24-1 and TRBJ2-1; a weak D match, TRBD2 (6 bases). Germline CDR1 and CDR2: KGHDR and SFDVKD. The CDR3 is 15 amino acids. V was pared by 5 bases and J by 4 bases, with 14 bases between. The CDR3: CATSGGPSAYNEQFF. As DNA, the CDR3 is TGTGCCACCAGTGGCGGGCCTAGCGCGTACAATGAGCAGTTCTTC.

The V call is TRBV2, the J call TRBJ1-5; 8 nucleotides match TRBD1. There are 15 residues in the CDR3. Germline V gene lookup returns CDR1 SNHLY and CDR2 FYNNEI. The junction had 12 bases not matched to a gene; V was cut back by 8 bases and J by 6 bases. CDR3 loop: CASQDRVGSSQPQHF. CDR3 in DNA: TGTGCCAGCCAGGACAGGGTCGGGTCGAGTCAGCCCCAGCATTTT.

The CDR3 loop is CASSPTGRSDTQYF. CDR3 bases: TGTGCCAGCTCACCGACAGGGAGGTCAGATACGCAGTATTTT. The genes are TRBV18 and TRBJ2-3, with TRBD1 as a possible D gene (7 bases). CDR1 is KGHSH and CDR2 is LQKENI in the germline V gene. There are 14 residues in the CDR3. The germline V and J ends were trimmed by 3 bases and 4 bases, with 11 bases remaining between them.